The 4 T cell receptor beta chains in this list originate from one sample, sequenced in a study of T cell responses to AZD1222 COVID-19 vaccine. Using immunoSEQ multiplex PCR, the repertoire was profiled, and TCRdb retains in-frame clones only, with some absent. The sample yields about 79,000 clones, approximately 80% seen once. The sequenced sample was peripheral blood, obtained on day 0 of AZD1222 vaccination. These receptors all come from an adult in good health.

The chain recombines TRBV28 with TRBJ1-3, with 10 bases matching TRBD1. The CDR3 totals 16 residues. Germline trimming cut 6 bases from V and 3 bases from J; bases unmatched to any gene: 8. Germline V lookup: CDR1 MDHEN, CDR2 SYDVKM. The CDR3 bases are TGTGCCAGCAGCCCTCTCAGGACAGGGGGTGGAAACACCATATATTTT. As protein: CASSPLRTGGGNTIYF. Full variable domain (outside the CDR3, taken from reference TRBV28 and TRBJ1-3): DVKVTQSSRYLVKRTGEKVFLECVQDMDHENMFWYRQDPGLGLRLIYFSYDVKMKEKGDIPEGYSVSREKKERFSLILESASTNQTSMYLCASSPLRTGGGNTIYFGEGSWLTVV.

The CDR3 sequence is CASSLASSEQYF. The CDR3 DNA is TGTGCCAGCAGTTTGGCCAGCTCGGAGCAGTACTTC. J is TRBJ2-7 and V is TRBV28, with D unclear. Germline V CDR1 and CDR2: MDHEN, SYDVKM. The CDR3 length is 12 residues. The ends were cut back, 3 bases at V and 7 bases at J, with 10 bases in the middle. Combining the CDR3 with reference TRBV28 and TRBJ2-7 gives the whole variable domain DVKVTQSSRYLVKRTGEKVFLECVQDMDHENMFWYRQDPGLGLRLIYFSYDVKMKEKGDIPEGYSVSREKKERFSLILESASTNQTSMYLCASSLASSEQYFGPGTRLTVT.

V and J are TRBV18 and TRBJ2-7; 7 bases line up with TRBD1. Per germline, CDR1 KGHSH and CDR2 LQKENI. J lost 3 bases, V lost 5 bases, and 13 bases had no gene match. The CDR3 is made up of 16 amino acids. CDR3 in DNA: TGTGCCAGCTCATCTTCTTACAGGGGAACGGTCTACGAGCAGTACTTC. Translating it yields CASSSSYRGTVYEQYF.

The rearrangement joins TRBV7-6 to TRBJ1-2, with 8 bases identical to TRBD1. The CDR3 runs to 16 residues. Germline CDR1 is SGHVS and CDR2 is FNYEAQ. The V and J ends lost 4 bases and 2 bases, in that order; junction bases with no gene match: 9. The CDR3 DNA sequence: TGTGCCAGCAGCTCGCAGGGCAGGGGGCACAACTATGGCTACACCTTC. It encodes CASSSQGRGHNYGYTF.